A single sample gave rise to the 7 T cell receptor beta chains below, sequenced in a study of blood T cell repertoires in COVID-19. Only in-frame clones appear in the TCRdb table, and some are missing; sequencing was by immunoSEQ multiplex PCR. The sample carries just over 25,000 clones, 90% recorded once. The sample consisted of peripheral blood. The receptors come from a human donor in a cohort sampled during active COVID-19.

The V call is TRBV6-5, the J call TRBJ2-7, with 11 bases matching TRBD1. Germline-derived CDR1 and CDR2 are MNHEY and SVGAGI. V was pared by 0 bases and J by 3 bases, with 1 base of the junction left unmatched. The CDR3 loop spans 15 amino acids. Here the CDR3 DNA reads TGTGCCAGCAGTTACTCGGGGACAGGGGGCTACGAGCAGTACTTC. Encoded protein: CASSYSGTGGYEQYF.

CDR3 nucleotide sequence: TGTGCCAGCAAGGGACTAGCGGGGGGTTTGGAGACCCAGTACTTC. It translates to CASKGLAGGLETQYF. This rearrangement joins TRBV21-1 to TRBJ2-5; the table assigns TRBD2, which was not confirmed against the DNA. TRBV21-1 is an annotated pseudogene. The CDR3 contains 15 residues.

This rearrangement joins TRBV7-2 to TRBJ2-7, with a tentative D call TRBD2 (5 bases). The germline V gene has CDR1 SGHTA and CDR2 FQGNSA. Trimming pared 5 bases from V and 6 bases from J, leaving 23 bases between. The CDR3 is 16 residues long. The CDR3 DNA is TGTGCCAGCAGCCCCCAGTTGGGGAGTCTTTCCGGCGAGCAGTACTTC. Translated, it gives CASSPQLGSLSGEQYF.

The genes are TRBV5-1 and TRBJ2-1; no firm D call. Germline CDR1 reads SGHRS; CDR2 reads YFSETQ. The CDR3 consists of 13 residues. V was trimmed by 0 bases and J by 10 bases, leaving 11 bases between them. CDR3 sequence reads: CASSLDLASEQFF. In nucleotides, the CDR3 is TGCGCCAGCAGCTTGGACCTGGCTTCGGAGCAGTTCTTC. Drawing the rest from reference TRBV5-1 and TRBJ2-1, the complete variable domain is KAGVTQTPRYLIKTRGQQVTLSCSPISGHRSVSWYQQTPGQGLQFLFEYFSETQRNKGNFPGRFSGRQFSNSRSEMNVSTLELGDSALYLCASSLDLASEQFFGPGTRLTVL.

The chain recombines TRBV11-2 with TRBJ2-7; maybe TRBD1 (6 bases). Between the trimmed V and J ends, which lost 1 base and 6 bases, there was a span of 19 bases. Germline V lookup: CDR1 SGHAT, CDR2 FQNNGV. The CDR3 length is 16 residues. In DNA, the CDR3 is TGTGCCAGCAGCTTAGGGTTCGCTAGTGGGGGCTCCGAGCAGTACTTC. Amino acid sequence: CASSLGFASGGSEQYF.

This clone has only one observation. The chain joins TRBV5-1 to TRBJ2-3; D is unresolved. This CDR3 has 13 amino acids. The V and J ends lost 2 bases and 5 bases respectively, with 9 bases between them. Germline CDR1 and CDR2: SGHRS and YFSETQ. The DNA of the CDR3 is TGCGCCAGCAGCTTATCGAGCCTAGATACGCAGTATTTT. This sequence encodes CASSLSSLDTQYF.

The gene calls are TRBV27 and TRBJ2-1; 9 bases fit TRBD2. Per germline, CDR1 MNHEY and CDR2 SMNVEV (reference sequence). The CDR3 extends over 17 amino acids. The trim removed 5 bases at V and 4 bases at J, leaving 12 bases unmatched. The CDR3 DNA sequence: TGTGCCAGCAGTCCACACGGGACTAGCATCAATTACAATGAGCAGTTCTTC. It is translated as CASSPHGTSINYNEQFF.